This T cell receptor (beta chain) was observed in a study of cytomegalovirus exposure and HLA in healthy donors. Primers: 60 Vbeta forward and 13 Jbeta reverse. Sequenced by immunoSEQ multiplex PCR; TCRdb stores in-frame clones only, minus some. The sample lists about 90,000 clones, roughly 74% occurring once. This clone was seen only a few times. V shed 4 bases, J shed 1 base, and the junction held 8 bases outside the gene matches. The CDR3 spans 16 residues. Germline V gene data show CDR1 as SGHNT and CDR2 as YYREEE (reference sequence). The chain recombines TRBV5-4 with TRBJ1-1, with 9 nucleotides matching TRBD1. This sequence was found in a woman under 30 in good health and CMV-seropositive. Sequences were obtained from PBMCs. CDR3 in DNA: TGTGCCAGCAGCCCGGGACAGGGTGGGGGGAACACTGAAGCTTTCTTT. It yields the protein CASSPGQGGGNTEAFF.